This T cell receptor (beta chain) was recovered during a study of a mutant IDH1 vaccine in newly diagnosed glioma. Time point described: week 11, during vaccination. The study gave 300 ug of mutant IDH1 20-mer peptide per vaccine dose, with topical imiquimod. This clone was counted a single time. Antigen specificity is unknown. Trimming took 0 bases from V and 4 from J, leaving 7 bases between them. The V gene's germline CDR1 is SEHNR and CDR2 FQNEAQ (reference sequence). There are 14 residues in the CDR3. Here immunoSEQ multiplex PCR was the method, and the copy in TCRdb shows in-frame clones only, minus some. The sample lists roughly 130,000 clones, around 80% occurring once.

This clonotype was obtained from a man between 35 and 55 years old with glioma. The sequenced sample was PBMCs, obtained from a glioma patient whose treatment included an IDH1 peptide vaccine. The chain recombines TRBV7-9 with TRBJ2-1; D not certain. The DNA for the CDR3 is TGTGCCAGCAGCTTAGCGGGGTCATACAATGAGCAGTTCTTC. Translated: CASSLAGSYNEQFF.